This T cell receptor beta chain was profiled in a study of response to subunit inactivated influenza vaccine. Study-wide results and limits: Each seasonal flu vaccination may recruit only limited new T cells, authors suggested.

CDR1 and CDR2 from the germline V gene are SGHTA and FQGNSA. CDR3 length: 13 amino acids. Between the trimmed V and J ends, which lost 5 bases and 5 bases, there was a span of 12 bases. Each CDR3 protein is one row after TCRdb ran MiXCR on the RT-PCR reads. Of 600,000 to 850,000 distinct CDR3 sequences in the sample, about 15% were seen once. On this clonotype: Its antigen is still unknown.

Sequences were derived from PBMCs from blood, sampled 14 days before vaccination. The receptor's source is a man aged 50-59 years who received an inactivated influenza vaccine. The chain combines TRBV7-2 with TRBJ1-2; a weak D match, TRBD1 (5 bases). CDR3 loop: CASSLWGSYGYTF. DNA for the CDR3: TGTGCCAGCAGCCTCTGGGGCAGTTATGGCTACACCTTC.